This T cell receptor beta chain appears in the sequencing data of a study of shared clonotypes between healthy human individuals. The CDR3 consists of 14 residues. V was clipped by 4 bases and J by 0 bases; unmatched bases: 1. The germline CDR1 and CDR2 sequences are SGHRS and YFSETQ. The assay ran at deep level. The genomic DNA of each subset was split evenly across several immunoSEQ plates. Per the original methods: In the immunoSEQ data, sequences were junction-only and lacked quality scores, so filtering differed. Repertoires were generated with immunoSEQ multiplex PCR, while TCRdb's copy carries only in-frame clones and drops some. V, J and clone size derive from that table, while D and trimming were established from the DNA sequence. The sample shows hundreds of thousands of clones, 74% of them seen only once.

The genes are TRBV5-1 and TRBJ1-1, with 9 bases lining up with TRBD1. This TCR derives from a man aged 30-40 years in good health. Sequenced input: memory CD4+ T cells sorted from blood. This sample's subset: CD45RA-negative fraction. The CDR3, as DNA: TGCGCCAGCAGCGGGACAGGGTTGAACACTGAAGCTTTCTTT. It codes for CASSGTGLNTEAFF.